This entry concerns a single T cell receptor (beta chain). TCRdb ran MiXCR on the RT-PCR reads and lists one entry per CDR3 protein. The table lists about 680,000 distinct CDR3 sequences, 14% of them singletons, with around 3.3% in the top ten. This CDR3 is built from 13 residues. Germline V gene lookup returns CDR1 SGHAT and CDR2 FQDESV (reference sequence). Deletions cut 5 bases from V and 9 bases from J, with 14 bases between. This chain joins TRBV11-1 and TRBJ2-1; the D gene could be TRBD1 or TRBD2 (5 bases each). The TCR comes from a female donor in good health, serving as a healthy control. Sequenced input: memory CD4+ T cells from blood. DNA for the CDR3: TGTGCCAGCAGCCCACACCGGGACGCTGAGCAGTTCTTC. This translates into CASSPHRDAEQFF.